Listed here is a single T cell receptor (beta chain). Its antigen remains unidentified. Method: immunoSEQ multiplex PCR; TCRdb's copy keeps in-frame clones and lacks some. The sample shows over 15,000 clones, around 93% of them seen only once. This specimen comes from a study of graft-versus-host responses after intestinal transplantation. Study background: Isolated intestinal, liver-intestinal, or multivisceral transplants had been given to the recipients. Anti-thymocyte globulin induction preceded roughly 3 years of tacrolimus and steroid maintenance in all recipients. General observations from the study: Investigators detected GvH clones in recipient marrow, with some emerging earlier in ileum or blood. Circulating GvH clones peaking coincided with falling HvG clones soon after transplant.

The source material was PBMCs, sampled 23 days after intestinal transplant. This TCR came from a human patient who received an intestinal transplant, so some T cells may come from the graft donor.

The CDR3 loop is CASSLMSGQGGNEQFF. CDR3 sequence (DNA): TGTGCCAGCAGCTTAATGTCCGGACAGGGAGGCAATGAGCAGTTCTTC. The chain recombines TRBV7-3 with TRBJ2-1; TRBD1 agrees at 8 bases. The CDR3 extends over 16 amino acids. V shed 1 base, J shed 6 bases, and the junction held 8 bases outside the gene matches. Per germline, CDR1 SGHTA and CDR2 FQGTGA.